Listed here are 10 T cell receptor beta chains from one sample, sequenced in a study of blood T cell repertoires in COVID-19. The table came from immunoSEQ multiplex PCR; TCRdb's copy has only in-frame clones and leaves some out. The sample yields approximately 160,000 clones, 65% to 90% seen once. Sequenced material: peripheral blood. These receptors came from a woman in her forties or fifties in a cohort sampled during active or convalescent COVID-19.

This clone showed up just once. This sequence joins TRBV4-1 and TRBJ1-5; D is ambiguous. The ends were cut back, 1 base at V and 4 bases at J, with 11 bases in the middle. CDR1 and CDR2 from the germline V gene are MGHRA and YSYEKL. This CDR3 region has 15 residues. CDR3 loop: CASSQAGEGNQPQHF. CDR3 bases: TGCGCCAGCAGCCAAGCCGGAGAAGGAAATCAGCCCCAGCATTTT.

V usage is TRBV12-3 or TRBV12-4 and J usage is TRBJ1-5, with a weak D call TRBD1 (6 bases). With 6 bases removed from V and 3 bases from J, the gap between germline ends came to 9 bases. CDR3 size: 13 residues. The CDR3 here is CASRAGVNQPQHF. DNA for the CDR3: TGTGCCAGCAGAGCAGGGGTCAATCAGCCCCAGCATTTT.

The chain has TRBV19 and TRBJ1-2; no firm D call. Deletions cut 6 bases from V and 7 bases from J, with 9 bases between. Per the germline V gene, CDR1 is LNHDA and CDR2 is SQIVND (reference sequence). The CDR3 length is 11 residues. CDR3 in DNA: TGTGCCAGTAGAGAGGGTGTTGGCTACACCTTC. Amino acids: CASREGVGYTF.

This clone was counted a few times. V usage is TRBV18 and J usage is TRBJ1-2; no clear D. The CDR3 spans 14 residues. Trimming cost V 0 bases and J 8 bases, with 13 bases left between them. Germline CDR1 KGHSH, CDR2 LQKENI. The CDR3 protein is CASSPPTGSGGYTF. The CDR3 DNA reads TGTGCCAGCTCACCACCGACGGGGTCAGGAGGCTACACCTTC.

The chain employs TRBV7-9 and TRBJ1-1; D gene ambiguous. Germline loops: CDR1 SEHNR, CDR2 FQNEAQ (reference sequence). The CDR3 extends over 14 amino acids. Trimming left V 6 bases short and J 4 bases short, with 15 bases between. The CDR3 DNA follows: TGTGCCAGCAGTTACGCCCAGGCCCGCACTGAAGCTTTCTTT. Protein product: CASSYAQARTEAFF. Based on the CDR3 plus reference TRBV7-9 and TRBJ1-1, the full variable domain is DTGVSQNPRHKITKRGQNVTFRCDPISEHNRLYWYRQTLGQGPEFLTYFQNEAQLEKSRLLSDRFSAERPKGSFSTLEIQRTEQGDSAMYLCASSYAQARTEAFFGQGTRLTVV.

The chain couples TRBV11-2 to TRBJ1-1; no clear D gene. In germline, CDR1 is SGHAT, CDR2 FQNNGV. Deletions cut 3 bases from V and 0 bases from J, with 5 bases between. CDR3 length: 13 residues. The DNA for the CDR3 is TGTGCCAGCAGCTTCAACATGAACACTGAAGCTTTCTTT. Its translation: CASSFNMNTEAFF.

CDR3 DNA sequence: TGTGCCAGCAGTTCCTGGACTAGATCTGATGAGCAGTTCTTC. As protein: CASSSWTRSDEQFF. V gene TRBV2 combines with J gene TRBJ2-1; 7 nucleotides match TRBD2. Per germline, CDR1 SNHLY and CDR2 FYNNEI. V shed 5 bases, J shed 8 bases, and the junction held 9 bases outside the gene matches. CDR3 length equals 14 residues. Based on the CDR3 plus reference TRBV2 and TRBJ2-1, the full variable domain is EPEVTQTPSHQVTQMGQEVILRCVPISNHLYFYWYRQILGQKVEFLVSFYNNEISEKSEIFDDQFSVERPDGSNFTLKIRSTKLEDSAMYFCASSSWTRSDEQFFGPGTRLTVL.

The chain has TRBV3-1 (or the pseudogene TRBV3-2) and TRBJ2-7; a weak D match, TRBD2 (6 bases). CDR3 size: 12 residues. Germline V gene sequence: CDR1 LGHDT, CDR2 YNNKEL (reference sequence). V was shortened by 4 bases and J by 4 bases, with 8 bases between the two germline ends. The CDR3 protein is CASSRTKYEQYF. CDR3 DNA sequence: TGTGCCAGCAGCCGGACTAAGTACGAGCAGTACTTC.

The chain is built from TRBV19 and TRBJ2-7; 7 nucleotides align to TRBD1. V lost 9 bases to trimming and J lost 0 bases; unmatched junction nucleotides: 5. The CDR3 runs 13 residues. Per germline, CDR1 LNHDA and CDR2 SQIVND (reference sequence). This CDR3 reads CASQGVTSYEQYF. As DNA, the CDR3 is TGTGCCAGCCAGGGGGTCACCTCCTACGAGCAGTACTTC. Filled out from reference TRBV19 and TRBJ2-7, the complete variable domain reads DGGITQSPKYLFRKEGQNVTLSCEQNLNHDAMYWYRQDPGQGLRLIYYSQIVNDFQKGDIAEGYSVSREKKESFPLTVTSAQKNPTAFYLCASQGVTSYEQYFGPGTRLTVT.

V and J are TRBV24-1 and TRBJ2-7; D possibly corresponds to TRBD1 (5 bases). This CDR3 comprises 15 residues. Germline V gene lookup returns CDR1 KGHDR and CDR2 SFDVKD. The ends were cut back, 3 bases at V and 1 base at J, with 12 bases in the middle. The chain's CDR3 is CATSDPLQGSYEQYF. The CDR3 region has the DNA TGTGCCACCAGTGATCCGCTTCAGGGATCCTACGAGCAGTACTTC.